Reported below is one T cell receptor beta chain. Its antigen remains unidentified. No base quality values were provided; no much bigger clone lies one nucleotide off. Compared with germline, V lacks 4 bases and J lacks 6 bases; bases without a gene match: 2. The CDR3 contains 13 residues, cysteine and phenylalanine counted. Only the CDR3 part of the read is kept: 39 bases, read in frame from the first base. CDR1 MNHEY and CDR2 SMNVEV are derived from the germline V gene (reference sequence). Naive CD8 T cell libraries were made from approximately 22,000 to 940,000 sorted cells using 10%, 30% or 50% of purified RNA. Naive CD8 T cells, defined as CD8+CD4-CCR7+CD45RA+, were FACS-sorted into RLT Plus buffer on a BD FACSAria II. Approximately 9 TCR copies' worth of Jurkat RNA were spiked into roughly 19,000-1,000,000 naive CD8 T cell samples to test detection sensitivity. CD8 T cells were enriched using RosetteSep CD8+ T Cell Enrichment Cocktail and Ficoll-Paque, and the enriched cells then underwent ACK red cell lysis.

This sample is drawn from a study of molecular identifiers for immune sequencing clone quantification (dated by TCRdb to 2016 to 2018). Study-wide context: In a replicate experiment, RNA from roughly 18,000 or 92,000 naive CD8 T cells was split into five aliquots, four of which were sequenced. This methods study benchmarked molecular-identifier clustering-based TCR repertoire sequencing (MIDCIRS) and TCR RNA copy counting, using CD8 T cells to do so.

Library preparation used PCR. Sequenced using an Illumina HiSeq 4000. Bulk TCR libraries were prepared as previously described, using TCR primers listed in Table S5. Total RNA was purified with the Qiagen AllPrep DNA/RNA kit. Before analysis, reads from multiple sequencing runs of the same library were pooled. As for the authors' bioinformatics: Only reads with exact TCR constant sequence were kept, trimmed to 150 nt, and grouped by their 12-nt molecular barcodes. Reads in each barcode group were sub-clustered using a 15% Levenshtein threshold, and a quality-weighted consensus sequence was built for each RNA molecule. Non-functional sequences were discarded, and so were lower-count sequences lying one edit away from another sequence. Based on a fit of two negative binomial distributions, barcode sub-clusters having less than 20% of the maximum read count were discarded. TCRdb reworked the public reads: Q25 trimming with fastp, MiXCR clone assembly, productive beta chains retained. Each entry merges the rows of one CDR3 protein and shows their most common DNA and genes. The V and J calls were determined by TCRdb, not by the authors. This sample lists under 650,000 distinct CDR3 sequences; less than 20% were detected once. The biggest ten clones account for 0.85% to 0.9% of the sample.

Study-level results and caveats: Identical TCR molecules sharing a barcode could cause highly expanded clone sizes to be underestimated. A single cell's worth of spiked-in Jurkat TCR RNA was reported detectable even among 900,000 to 1,000,000 naive CD8 T cells. Clones above 20 RNA copies held over 99% of molecules in CMV-specific effector cells but under 1% in naive cells. When barcode sub-clustering was not used, chimeric consensus sequences inflated TCR diversity, with chimeras reaching as high as 47%. About 2.9 recovered TCR RNA copies per cell were obtained by modeling, versus approximately 10 by digital PCR, implying a capture efficiency of 25% to 30%. The naive libraries included spiked-in Jurkat TCR RNA (10 copies' worth), and this Jurkat TCR RNA is not part of the donor repertoire.

This receptor was identified in a human donor in good health. Some libraries in this study had Jurkat cell RNA spiked in. Recombination connected TRBV27 to TRBJ2-7; the junction holds 11 bases that match TRBD1. The sequencing input was naive CD8+ T cells from blood, with Jurkat cell RNA spiked in. The cell subset or site tag for this specimen amounts to: FACS-sorted CD8+CD4-CCR7+CD45RA+ naive T cells. The CDR3 amino acid sequence is: CASSWTGGPEQYF. The sequenced DNA: TGTGCCAGCAGTTGGACAGGGGGCCCCGAGCAGTACTTC.